This TCR beta chain was captured by sequencing in a study of T cell changes during pregnancy in multiple sclerosis. TCRdb's table, derived via immunoSEQ multiplex PCR, lists solely in-frame clones and lacks some. The table shows 65,000 to 80,000 clones, with about nine tenths occurring only once. This CDR3 region has 15 residues. J was trimmed by 1 base and V by 2 bases; bases with no gene match: 2. The germline V gene encodes CDR1 SGHRS and CDR2 YFSETQ. This sequence was found in a female donor with multiple sclerosis, enrolled in a pregnancy study. Specimen: peripheral blood, collected in the third trimester of pregnancy. The V and J genes are TRBV5-1 and TRBJ2-2, with 7 nucleotides matching TRBD1. The CDR3 sequence: CASSLRQGNTGELFF. The CDR3 region has the DNA TGCGCCAGCAGCTTAAGACAGGGGAACACCGGGGAGCTGTTTTTT.